What follows are 20 T cell receptor beta chains derived from one specimen sequenced in a study of cytomegalovirus exposure and HLA in healthy donors. Use of 60 Vbeta and 13 Jbeta primers characterized the PCR. Data came from immunoSEQ multiplex PCR; TCRdb stores just in-frame clones and leaves some out. The sample yields tens of thousands of clones, about four fifths seen once. The specimen sequenced was PBMCs. Source of these receptors: a man between 25 and 39 years old in good health and CMV-seropositive.

V gene TRBV5-4 combines with J gene TRBJ1-1, with D unresolved. V was trimmed by 2 bases and J by 4 bases, leaving 9 bases between them. Germline-derived CDR1 and CDR2 are SGHNT and YYREEE (reference sequence). CDR3 length: 13 amino acids. DNA for the CDR3: TGTGCCAGCAGCTTTCGCGGTGGCACTGAAGCTTTCTTT. It yields the protein CASSFRGGTEAFF. Together with reference TRBV5-4 and TRBJ1-1, the CDR3 gives the full variable domain: ETGVTQSPTHLIKTRGQQVTLRCSSQSGHNTVSWYQQALGQGPQFIFQYYREEENGRGNFPPRFSGLQFPNYSSELNVNALELDDSALYLCASSFRGGTEAFFGQGTRLTVV.

The genes are TRBV4-2 and TRBJ2-5, with 12 positions matching TRBD2. Looked up from germline, CDR1 is LGHNA and CDR2 is YNFKEQ. The CDR3 spans 20 residues. J lost 2 bases, V lost 0 bases, and 13 bases had no gene match. The DNA of the CDR3 is TGTGCCAGCAGCCAAGATAGGGGCGGACTAGCGGGAAGGGTGCAAGAGACCCAGTACTTC. As protein: CASSQDRGGLAGRVQETQYF.

The genes are TRBV30 and TRBJ2-1, with unresolved D. Trimming cost V 6 bases and J 8 bases, with 11 bases left between them. The germline V gene encodes CDR1 GTSNPN and CDR2 SVGIG (reference sequence). CDR3 length: 11 amino acids. CDR3 amino acids: CACSLVHEQFF. CDR3 DNA sequence: TGTGCCTGTTCACTCGTACATGAGCAGTTCTTC.

CDR3 DNA: TGCGCCAGCAGCTTGGAGACTAGCGGGAGTAGCGCAGATACGCAGTATTTT. Translating it yields CASSLETSGSSADTQYF. The genes are TRBV5-1 and TRBJ2-3; 12 bases are shared with TRBD2. J gave up 4 bases and V 0 bases, and 6 bases lay outside the gene matches. CDR3 length equals 17 residues. Per the germline V gene, CDR1 is SGHRS and CDR2 is YFSETQ.

The chain is built from TRBV21-1 and TRBJ2-5; the D call TRBD2 from the table was never checked on the DNA. TRBV21-1 is labeled a pseudogene. The CDR3 sequence is 13 residues long. CDR3 residues: CASSTRTRMTQYF. The CDR3 DNA is TGTGCCAGCAGCACCCGGACTCGGATGACCCAGTACTTC.

CDR3 bases: TGTGCCAGCAGCTTAGTACATTTTTCCGGGGAGCTGTTTTTT. Protein: CASSLVHFSGELFF. V is TRBV11-3 and J is TRBJ2-2; no definite D call. Trimming shortened V by 1 base and J by 6 bases, and 9 bases separated the two germline ends. The CDR3 extends over 14 amino acids. CDR1 and CDR2 from the germline V gene are SGHNT and YENEEA. Full variable domain (outside the CDR3, taken from reference TRBV11-3 and TRBJ2-2): EAGVVQSPRYKIIEKKQPVAFWCNPISGHNTLYWYLQNLGQGPELLIRYENEEAVDDSQLPKDRFSAERLKGVDSTLKIQPAELGDSAVYLCASSLVHFSGELFFGEGSRLTVL.

The chain recombines TRBV28 with TRBJ2-5; TRBD2 is a possible D gene (6 bases). The J call may be mistaken, given a closer DNA end match to TRBJ2-7. The CDR3 length is 13 residues. Germline lookup yields CDR1 MDHEN and CDR2 SYDVKM. The chain's CDR3 is CASSLGGVYEQYF. DNA of the CDR3: TGTGCCAGCAGTTTGGGGGGTGTCTACGAGCAGTACTTC.

The sample holds a few counts of this clone. V gene TRBV10-1 combines with J gene TRBJ2-6; a weak D match, TRBD1 (5 bases). The germline V and J ends were trimmed by 8 bases and 4 bases, with 15 bases remaining between them. In germline, CDR1 is WNHNN, CDR2 SYGVQD (reference sequence). CDR3 length: 15 amino acids. In DNA form, the CDR3 reads TGCGCCAGCCCTCCAGGTGGGGCCGGGGCCAACGTCCTGACTTTC. It yields the protein CASPPGGAGANVLTF.

The genes are TRBV27 and TRBJ1-1, with TRBD1 matching over 11 bases. The CDR3 sequence is 14 residues long. Germline V lookup: CDR1 MNHEY, CDR2 SMNVEV (reference sequence). V gave up 5 bases and J gave up 7 bases; unmatched junction bases: 6. This CDR3 reads CASSGQGAGNEAFF. The CDR3 nucleotides read TGTGCCAGCAGTGGACAGGGGGCGGGGAATGAAGCTTTCTTT.

J is TRBJ2-7 and V is TRBV28, with D unresolved. The V gene's germline CDR1 is MDHEN and CDR2 SYDVKM. The CDR3 contains 11 residues. V lost 6 bases and J lost 5, with 8 bases in between. The CDR3 bases are TGTGCCAGCAGAGTAGCCCACGAGCAGTACTTC. Translation: CASRVAHEQYF.

The chain employs TRBV27 and TRBJ1-4; tentatively, D is TRBD1 (5 bases). The CDR3 has 15 amino acids. V shed 6 bases and J shed 2 bases, with 13 bases lying between them. From germline, CDR1 is MNHEY and CDR2 SMNVEV (reference sequence). The CDR3 here is CASSPRRGTNEKLFF. CDR3 sequence (DNA): TGTGCCAGCAGCCCCCGTAGGGGCACTAATGAAAAACTGTTTTTT.

The gene calls are TRBV29-1 and TRBJ1-3, with 9 bases lining up with TRBD1. Germline V gene lookup returns CDR1 SQVTM and CDR2 ANQGSEA. Losses at the gene ends were 7 bases for V and 0 bases for J; bases not matched to a gene: 4. The CDR3 consists of 14 residues. The CDR3 region has the DNA TGCAGCGCCCGGGACAGGGTCTCTGGAAACACCATATATTTT. It yields the protein CSARDRVSGNTIYF.

This chain joins TRBV7-8 and TRBJ2-7, with 8 bases identical to TRBD1. This CDR3 is built from 16 residues. Unmatched junction bases numbered 11, after V lost 5 bases and J lost 2 bases. In germline, CDR1 is SGHVS, CDR2 FQNEAQ. The DNA for the CDR3 is TGTGCCAGCAGCCAAGGACAGGGAAAAGCACCCTACGAGCAGTACTTC. Protein: CASSQGQGKAPYEQYF.

V and J are TRBV29-1 and TRBJ2-1, with TRBD2 identical over 11 bases. The CDR3 is 14 residues long. V was clipped by 6 bases and J by 8 bases; unmatched bases: 9. Looked up from germline, CDR1 is SQVTM and CDR2 is ANQGSEA. CDR3 sequence reads: CSVGVTSGIDEQFF. The CDR3 DNA reads TGCAGCGTGGGGGTGACTAGCGGGATTGATGAGCAGTTCTTC.

The rearrangement joins TRBV5-1 to TRBJ1-1; TRBD1 matches at 8 bases. The CDR3 length is 11 residues. V lost 7 bases to trimming and J lost 6 bases; unmatched junction nucleotides: 2. Germline CDR1 SGHRS, CDR2 YFSETQ. This chain's CDR3 is CASSQGAEAFF. CDR3 in DNA: TGCGCCAGCTCACAGGGGGCTGAAGCTTTCTTT.

This chain connects TRBV28 to TRBJ2-7, with unresolved D. Deletions cut 2 bases from V and 7 bases from J, with 15 bases between. Germline V CDR1 and CDR2: MDHEN, SYDVKM. This CDR3 contains 14 residues. The CDR3 DNA is TGTGCCAGCAGTTTAGCCCCCTCCCGGGTTGAGCAGTACTTC. Translation gives CASSLAPSRVEQYF.

This chain connects TRBV7-6 to TRBJ2-2; TRBD2 matches 8 bases. The CDR3 length is 15 residues. V was clipped by 5 bases and J by 4 bases; unmatched bases: 6. In germline, CDR1 is SGHVS, CDR2 FNYEAQ. The CDR3 protein is CASSQLAEGTGELFF. CDR3 in DNA: TGTGCCAGCAGCCAACTAGCGGAAGGCACCGGGGAGCTGTTTTTT.

The chain employs TRBV11-3 and TRBJ2-3; D is possibly TRBD1 (6 bases). CDR3 length: 15 amino acids. The germline CDR1 and CDR2 sequences are SGHNT and YENEEA. V lost 5 bases, J lost 1 base, and 13 bases lay in between. CDR3 amino acids: CASSDRDKGTDTQYF. In DNA, the CDR3 is TGTGCCAGCAGCGATAGGGACAAGGGCACAGATACGCAGTATTTT.

The rearrangement joins TRBV6-1 to TRBJ2-1, with D possibly matching TRBD1 (6 bases). CDR3 length equals 14 residues. Deletions cut 10 bases from V and 7 bases from J, with 20 bases between. Per germline, CDR1 MNHNS and CDR2 SASEGT. The CDR3: CAIQTQTGGNEQFF. The CDR3 DNA follows: TGTGCCATACAGACACAGACAGGTGGGAATGAGCAGTTCTTC.

The chain couples TRBV15 to TRBJ1-5; 9 bases align to TRBD1. CDR3 size: 15 residues. After removal of 3 bases from V and 7 bases from J, the junction contained 7 bases not matched to a gene. Germline values: CDR1 LNHNV, CDR2 YYDKDF (reference sequence). CDR3 region: CATSSGTGKGQPQHF. CDR3 bases: TGTGCCACCAGCAGCGGGACAGGGAAGGGGCAGCCCCAGCATTTT. The whole variable domain, filled in from reference TRBV15 and TRBJ1-5, reads DAMVIQNPRYQVTQFGKPVTLSCSQTLNHNVMYWYQQKSSQAPKLLFHYYDKDFNNEADTPDNFQSRRPNTSFCFLDIRSPGLGDTAMYLCATSSGTGKGQPQHFGDGTRLSIL.